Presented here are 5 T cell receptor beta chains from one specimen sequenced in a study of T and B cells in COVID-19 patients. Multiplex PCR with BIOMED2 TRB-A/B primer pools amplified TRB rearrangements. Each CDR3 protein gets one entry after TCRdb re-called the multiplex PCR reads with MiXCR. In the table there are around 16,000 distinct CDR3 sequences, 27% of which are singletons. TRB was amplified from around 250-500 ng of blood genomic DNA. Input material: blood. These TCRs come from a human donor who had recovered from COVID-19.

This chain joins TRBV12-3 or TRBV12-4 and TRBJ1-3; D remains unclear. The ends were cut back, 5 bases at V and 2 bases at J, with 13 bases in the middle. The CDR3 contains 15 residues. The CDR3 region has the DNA TGTGCCAGCAGTCTCTTGAACAAAGCTGGAAACACCATATATTTT. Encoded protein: CASSLLNKAGNTIYF.

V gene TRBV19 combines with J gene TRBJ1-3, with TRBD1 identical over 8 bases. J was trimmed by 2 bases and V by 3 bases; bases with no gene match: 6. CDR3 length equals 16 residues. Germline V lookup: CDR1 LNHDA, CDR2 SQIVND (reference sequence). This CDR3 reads CASSIRGLEAGNTIYF. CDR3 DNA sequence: TGTGCCAGTAGTATCAGGGGGCTAGAGGCTGGAAACACCATATATTTT.

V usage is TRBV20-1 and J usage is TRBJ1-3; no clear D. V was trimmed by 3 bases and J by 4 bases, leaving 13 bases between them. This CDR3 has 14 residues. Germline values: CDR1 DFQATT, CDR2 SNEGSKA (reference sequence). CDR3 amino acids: CSASKQVRGNTIYF. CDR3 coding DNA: TGCAGTGCTAGCAAGCAAGTCCGAGGAAACACCATATATTTT.

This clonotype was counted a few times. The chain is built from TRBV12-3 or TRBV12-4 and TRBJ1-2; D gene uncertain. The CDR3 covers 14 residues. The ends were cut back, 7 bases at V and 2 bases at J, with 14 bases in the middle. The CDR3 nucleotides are TGTGCCAGCACAAGGGCCCGGAACAACTATGGCTACACCTTC. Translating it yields CASTRARNNYGYTF.

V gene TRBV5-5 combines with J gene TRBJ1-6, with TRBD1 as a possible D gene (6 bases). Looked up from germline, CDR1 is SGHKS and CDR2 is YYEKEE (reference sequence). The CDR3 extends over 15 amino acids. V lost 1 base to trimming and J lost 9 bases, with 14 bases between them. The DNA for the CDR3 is TGTGCCAGCAGCTTGCAACAGGGAACCGGTTCACCCCTCCACTTT. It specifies CASSLQQGTGSPLHF.